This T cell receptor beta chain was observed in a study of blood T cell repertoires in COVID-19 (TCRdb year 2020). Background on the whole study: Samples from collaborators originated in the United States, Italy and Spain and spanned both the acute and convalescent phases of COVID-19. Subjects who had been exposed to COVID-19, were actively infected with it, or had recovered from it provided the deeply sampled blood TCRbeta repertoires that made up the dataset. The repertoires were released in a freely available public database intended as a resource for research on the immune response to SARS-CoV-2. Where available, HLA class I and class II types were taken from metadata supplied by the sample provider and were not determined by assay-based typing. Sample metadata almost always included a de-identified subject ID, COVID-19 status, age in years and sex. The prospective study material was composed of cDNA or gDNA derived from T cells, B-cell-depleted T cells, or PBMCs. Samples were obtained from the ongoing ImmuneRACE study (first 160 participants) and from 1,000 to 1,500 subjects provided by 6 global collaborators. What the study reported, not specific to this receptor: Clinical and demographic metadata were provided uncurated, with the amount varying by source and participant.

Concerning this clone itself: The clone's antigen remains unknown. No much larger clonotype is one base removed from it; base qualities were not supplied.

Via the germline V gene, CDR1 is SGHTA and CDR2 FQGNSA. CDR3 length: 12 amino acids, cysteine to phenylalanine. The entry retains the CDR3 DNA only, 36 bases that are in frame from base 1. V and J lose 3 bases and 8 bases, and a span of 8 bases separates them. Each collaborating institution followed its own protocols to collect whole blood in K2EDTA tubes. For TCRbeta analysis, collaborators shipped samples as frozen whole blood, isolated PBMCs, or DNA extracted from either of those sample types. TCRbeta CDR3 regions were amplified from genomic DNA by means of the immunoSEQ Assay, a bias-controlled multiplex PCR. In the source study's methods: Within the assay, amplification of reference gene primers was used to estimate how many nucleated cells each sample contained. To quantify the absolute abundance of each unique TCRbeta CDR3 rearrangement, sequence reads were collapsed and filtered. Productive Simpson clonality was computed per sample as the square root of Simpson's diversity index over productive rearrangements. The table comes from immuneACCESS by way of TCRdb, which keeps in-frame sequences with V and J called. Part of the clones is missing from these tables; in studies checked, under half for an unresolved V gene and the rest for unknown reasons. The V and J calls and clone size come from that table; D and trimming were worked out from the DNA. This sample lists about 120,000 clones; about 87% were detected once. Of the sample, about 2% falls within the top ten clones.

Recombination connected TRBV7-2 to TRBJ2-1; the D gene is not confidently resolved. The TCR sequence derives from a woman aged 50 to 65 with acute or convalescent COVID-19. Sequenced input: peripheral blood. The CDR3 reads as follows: CASSFLAHEQFF. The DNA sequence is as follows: TGTGCCAGCAGCTTCCTCGCGCATGAGCAGTTCTTC.